The rows below give T cell receptor beta chains drawn from one sample of a study of Ad26.COV2.S vaccination and SARS-CoV-2 variants. Repertoires were generated with immunoSEQ multiplex PCR, while TCRdb's copy carries only in-frame clones and drops some. This table holds roughly 500,000 clones, roughly 89% found once. Material: peripheral blood, obtained in a trial of Ad26.COV2.S vaccine versus placebo. Receptors originate from a person between 18 and 60 years old who received the Ad26.COV2.S COVID-19 vaccine or a placebo. The CDR3 runs from the conserved cysteine through the conserved F or W. Each record gives: D gene, V gene, J gene, clone size, CDR3 DNA, CDR3 protein. D genes are given only for firm matches. The size field is filled for only some rows; it gives once, few, many or a size class.

D: NA; V: TRBV6-5; J: TRBJ2-7; size: NA; DNA: TGTGCCAGCAGTTACTCGTTTCGGGAGAGCTACGAGCAGTACTTC; CDR3: CASSYSFRESYEQYF
D: NA; V: TRBV28; J: TRBJ1-1; size: NA; DNA: TGTGCCAGCAGTTTTCTGGGGGGGGCGAACACTGAAGCTTTCTTT; CDR3: CASSFLGGANTEAFF
D: TRBD2; V: TRBV19; J: TRBJ2-7; size: NA; DNA: TGTGCCAGTAGTATAATAGCGGGAGTTTCTGACGAGCAGTACTTC; CDR3: CASSIIAGVSDEQYF
D: TRBD1; V: TRBV7-2; J: TRBJ2-1; size: once; DNA: TGTGCCAGCAGCTTAAGGTCCACAGGGGTTACTTTCTCCTACAATGAGCAGTTCTTC; CDR3: CASSLRSTGVTFSYNEQFF
D: NA; V: TRBV5-1; J: TRBJ1-4; size: NA; DNA: TGCGCCAGCAGCTTGGAGGGACAAGTTCTGTTTTTT; CDR3: CASSLEGQVLFF
D: TRBD2; V: TRBV11-3; J: TRBJ2-1; size: NA; DNA: TGTGCCAGCAGCCCCGCCCCGGGAGGGACCTACAATGAGCAGTTCTTC; CDR3: CASSPAPGGTYNEQFF
D: NA; V: TRBV5-1; J: TRBJ1-3; size: few; DNA: TGCGCCAGCAGCTTGGAACAGTTCTCTGGAAACACCATATATTTT; CDR3: CASSLEQFSGNTIYF
D: NA; V: TRBV6-1; J: TRBJ1-5; size: NA; DNA: TGTGCCAGCAGTGACGACAGATACAATCAGCCCCAGCATTTT; CDR3: CASSDDRYNQPQHF
D: NA; V: TRBV5-1; J: TRBJ2-1; size: NA; DNA: TGCGCCAGCAGCTTGGCCGTGCCTCTATACAATGAGCAGTTCTTC; CDR3: CASSLAVPLYNEQFF
D: NA; V: TRBV25-1; J: TRBJ2-3; size: NA; DNA: TGTGCCAGCAGTCCCGGCACAGATACGCAGTATTTT; CDR3: CASSPGTDTQYF
D: NA; V: TRBV19; J: TRBJ2-6; size: NA; DNA: TGTGCCAGTACGGTCGGGCAGGGTGCCAACGTCCTGACTTTC; CDR3: CASTVGQGANVLTF